This TCR beta chain was captured by sequencing in a study of human T cells and chemical hapten exposure. Notes on the study in general: A positive correlation with patch test score was shown by PT1 expanded TCR counts.

This clonotype has ten or more counts. Its antigen is as yet unknown. Original processing methods: Samples ranged from about 23,224 to 690,600 TCRs, with a median of approximately 91,000. In TCRdb, the RACE reads were re-called with MiXCR into one record per CDR3 protein. Here the V and J calls rest on TCRdb's processing, not on the authors' analysis. This table holds 340,000 or so distinct CDR3 sequences, approximately 6.3% found once. Time point given: patch test 1, 2 weeks after DPC sensitization. Treatment denoted: therapeutic diphenylcyclopropenone sensitization with weekly scalp DPC. RNA extraction used unfractionated whole blood as the source of total RNA. Germline CDR1 is SGHNT and CDR2 is YYREEE (reference sequence). The CDR3 contains 15 residues. V trimming: 3 bases; J trimming: 2 bases; junction bases outside the gene matches: 1.

This TCR came from a woman between 18 and 29 years old with alopecia areata. Some clones in this sample may be carry-over from other donors' samples. The chain is built from TRBV5-4 and TRBJ1-3, with 11 bases matching TRBD1. The material was whole blood, obtained in connection with sensitization to the hapten diphenylcyclopropenone (DPC). CDR3 sequence: CASSWGQGAGNTIYF. The CDR3 region has the DNA TGTGCCAGCAGCTGGGGACAGGGGGCTGGAAACACCATATATTTT.